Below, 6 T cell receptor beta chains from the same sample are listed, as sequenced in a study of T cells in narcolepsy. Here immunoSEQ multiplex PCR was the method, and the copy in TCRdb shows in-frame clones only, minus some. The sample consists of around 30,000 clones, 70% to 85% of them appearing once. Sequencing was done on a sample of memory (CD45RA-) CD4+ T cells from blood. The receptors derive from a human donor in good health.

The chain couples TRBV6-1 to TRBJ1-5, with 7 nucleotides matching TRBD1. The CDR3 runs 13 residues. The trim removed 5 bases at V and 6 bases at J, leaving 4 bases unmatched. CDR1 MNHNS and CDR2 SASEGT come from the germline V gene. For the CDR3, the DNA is TGTGCCAGCAGTTCAGACAGGGTTCAGCCCCAGCATTTT. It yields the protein CASSSDRVQPQHF.

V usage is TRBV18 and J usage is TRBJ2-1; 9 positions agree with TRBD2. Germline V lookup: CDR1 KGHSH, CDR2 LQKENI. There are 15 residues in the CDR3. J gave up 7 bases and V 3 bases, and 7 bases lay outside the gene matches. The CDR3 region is CASSPSAGGGNEQFF. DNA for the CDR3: TGTGCCAGCTCACCCTCAGCGGGAGGAGGGAATGAGCAGTTCTTC. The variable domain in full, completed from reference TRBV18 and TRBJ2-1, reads NAGVMQNPRHLVRRRGQEARLRCSPMKGHSHVYWYRQLPEEGLKFMVYLQKENIIDESGMPKERFSAEFPKEGPSILRIQQVVRGDSAAYFCASSPSAGGGNEQFFGPGTRLTVL.

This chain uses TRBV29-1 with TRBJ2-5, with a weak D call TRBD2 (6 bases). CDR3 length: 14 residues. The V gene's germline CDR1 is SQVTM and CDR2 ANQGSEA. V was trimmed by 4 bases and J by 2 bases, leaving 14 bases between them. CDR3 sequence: CSVALAGPQETQYF. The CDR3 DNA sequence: TGCAGCGTTGCGTTGGCGGGACCTCAAGAGACCCAGTACTTC.

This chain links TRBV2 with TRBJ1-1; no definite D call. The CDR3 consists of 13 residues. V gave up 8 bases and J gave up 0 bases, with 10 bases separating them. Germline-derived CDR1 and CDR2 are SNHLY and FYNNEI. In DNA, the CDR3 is TGTGCCAGCGCCACGGGCATGAACACTGAAGCTTTCTTT. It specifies CASATGMNTEAFF.

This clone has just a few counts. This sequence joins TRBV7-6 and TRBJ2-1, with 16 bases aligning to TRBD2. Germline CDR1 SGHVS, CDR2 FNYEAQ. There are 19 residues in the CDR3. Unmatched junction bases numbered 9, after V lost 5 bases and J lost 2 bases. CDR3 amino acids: CASSPGTSGGARAYNEQFF. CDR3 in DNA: TGTGCCAGCAGCCCCGGGACTAGCGGGGGGGCTAGGGCCTACAATGAGCAGTTCTTC.

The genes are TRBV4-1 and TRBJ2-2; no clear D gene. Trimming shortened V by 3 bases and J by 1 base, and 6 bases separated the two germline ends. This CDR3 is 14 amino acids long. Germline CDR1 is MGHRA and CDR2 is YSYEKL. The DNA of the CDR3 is TGCGCCAGCAGCCAGGAGTGGAACACCGGGGAGCTGTTTTTT. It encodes CASSQEWNTGELFF.